Below, 3 T cell receptor beta chains from the same sample are listed, as sequenced in a study of radiotherapy plus CTLA-4 blockade in lung cancer. This table comes from immunoSEQ multiplex PCR, and its TCRdb copy is limited to in-frame clones, with some not included. The table has approximately 52,000 clones, 77% seen once. Sequencing used peripheral blood, obtained from a patient treated with radiotherapy plus ipilimumab. The receptors here all came from a human donor with non-small cell lung cancer whose response to radiotherapy plus ipilimumab could not be evaluated.

This chain joins TRBV28 and TRBJ1-2; D possibly corresponds to TRBD1 (6 bases). Trimming stripped 3 bases from V and 7 bases from J, with 15 bases between. The CDR3 loop spans 14 amino acids. Germline assignment: CDR1 MDHEN and CDR2 SYDVKM. In nucleotides, the CDR3 is TGTGCCAGCAGTTTCGGTACAGGGCCTATTGGCTACACCTTC. Its protein product is CASSFGTGPIGYTF.

This chain joins TRBV5-1 and TRBJ2-7, with 7 bases lining up with TRBD1. The germline V gene has CDR1 SGHRS and CDR2 YFSETQ. V lost 2 bases to trimming and J lost 4 bases; unmatched junction nucleotides: 0. The CDR3 consists of 12 residues. DNA of the CDR3: TGCGCCAGCAGCTTACAGGGGTACGAGCAGTACTTC. Translated, it gives CASSLQGYEQYF.

V and J are TRBV4-3 and TRBJ2-7; 9 bases align to TRBD1. This CDR3 has 18 amino acids. The J segment lost 7 bases and the V segment lost 0 bases, leaving 16 bases of the junction unmatched. The germline V gene encodes CDR1 LGHNA and CDR2 YSLEER. Here the CDR3 reads CASSQDPAVEDRGGEQYF. The CDR3 DNA reads as TGCGCCAGCAGCCAAGATCCCGCGGTTGAGGACAGGGGTGGGGAGCAGTACTTC.